This passage covers 3 T cell receptor beta chains from one sample sequenced in a study of blood T cell repertoires in COVID-19. TCRdb's copy holds only in-frame clones and misses some; the assay was immunoSEQ multiplex PCR. The sample yields roughly 320,000 clones, roughly nine tenths seen once. Sequencing was done on a sample of PBMCs or T cells enriched from blood (not recorded which). These receptors all stem from a woman in her 30s who had been exposed to COVID-19.

The chain links TRBV10-3 to TRBJ1-1; D perhaps matches TRBD1 (5 bases). Germline lookup yields CDR1 ENHRY and CDR2 SYGVKD. The CDR3 contains 10 residues. The ends were cut back, 11 bases at V and 10 bases at J, with 14 bases in the middle. The CDR3 spells CAAGGGGAFF. For the CDR3, the DNA is TGTGCCGCGGGGGGAGGAGGAGCTTTCTTT.

CDR3 region: CASSHLRAGDTQYF. The CDR3 DNA sequence: TGCGCCAGCAGCCACCTACGCGCGGGGGATACGCAGTATTTT. The J gene is TRBJ2-3, the V gene TRBV4-1, with D perhaps matching TRBD2 (6 bases). CDR3 length: 14 residues. Germline V gene lookup returns CDR1 MGHRA and CDR2 YSYEKL. The V and J ends lost 3 bases and 6 bases respectively, with 13 bases between them.

The genes are TRBV27 and TRBJ2-7; 9 bases agree with TRBD1. The CDR3 sequence is 14 residues long. The V segment lost 5 bases and the J segment 4 bases; nucleotides outside the gene matches: 6. The germline CDR1 and CDR2 sequences are MNHEY and SMNVEV (reference sequence). CDR3 in amino acids: CASSPGTGWYEQYF. The CDR3 DNA sequence: TGTGCCAGCAGTCCCGGGACAGGGTGGTACGAGCAGTACTTC.